The 29 T cell receptor beta chains below come from one sample, sequenced in a study of response to subunit inactivated influenza vaccine. TCRdb itself ran the RT-PCR reads through MiXCR, one entry per CDR3 protein. The table records some 520,000 distinct CDR3 sequences, more than 15% of them present only once. Material: CD4+ T cells sorted from PBMCs, obtained approximately 25 months after vaccination. The receptor source for this set is a man between 50 and 75 years old who received an inactivated influenza vaccine.

This clonotype was seen a few times. The chain combines TRBV19 with TRBJ1-1; a possible D gene is TRBD1 (5 bases). Trimming took 5 bases from V and 0 from J, leaving 16 bases between them. Germline CDR1 reads LNHDA; CDR2 reads SQIVND (reference sequence). CDR3 length: 16 residues. CDR3 protein: CASSPLGRRLNTEAFF. The CDR3 DNA reads as TGTGCCAGTAGTCCTTTGGGACGCCGATTGAACACTGAAGCTTTCTTT.

This clonotype was recorded at least ten times. The rearrangement uses TRBV5-4 and TRBJ2-1; no reliable D call. This CDR3 comprises 15 residues. CDR1 and CDR2 from the germline V gene are SGHNT and YYREEE (reference sequence). Trimming shortened V by 0 bases and J by 1 base, and 8 bases separated the two germline ends. CDR3 sequence: CASSLEGRSYNEQFF. The CDR3 DNA sequence: TGTGCCAGCAGCTTGGAGGGCAGATCCTACAATGAGCAGTTCTTC.

This clonotype was observed a few times. The chain carries TRBV20-1 and TRBJ2-7; tentative D call: TRBD2 (6 bases). The CDR3 runs to 17 residues. Trimming cost V 0 bases and J 0 bases, with 18 bases left between them. Germline CDR1 DFQATT, CDR2 SNEGSKA (reference sequence). For the CDR3, the DNA is TGCAGTGCTAGAGATCGAGGCGGGGCCAGGAGCTCCTACGAGCAGTACTTC. Residues: CSARDRGGARSSYEQYF.

The V call is TRBV24-1, the J call TRBJ2-1; D is perhaps TRBD1 or TRBD2 (5 bases each). The ends were cut back, 3 bases at V and 3 bases at J, with 17 bases in the middle. CDR3 length equals 17 residues. Germline V CDR1 and CDR2: KGHDR, SFDVKD. As DNA, the CDR3 is TGTGCCACCAGTGATCCCTCCATGGGGACCATCTACAATGAGCAGTTCTTC. This sequence encodes CATSDPSMGTIYNEQFF.

This clonotype was picked up a small number of times. The chain has TRBV2 and TRBJ1-2; 10 nucleotides agree with TRBD1. Germline CDR1 and CDR2: SNHLY and FYNNEI. The J segment lost 8 bases and the V segment lost 5 bases, leaving 8 bases of the junction unmatched. This CDR3 has 14 residues. CDR3 loop: CASSQTGTGDGYTF. Here the CDR3 DNA reads TGTGCCAGCAGTCAAACCGGGACAGGGGACGGCTACACCTTC.

In its sample, this clonotype was seen a few times. The chain employs TRBV7-2 and TRBJ2-5; 10 bases align to TRBD2. The germline V gene encodes CDR1 SGHTA and CDR2 FQGNSA. V gave up 4 bases and J gave up 5 bases; unmatched junction bases: 1. The CDR3 is made up of 13 amino acids. The CDR3: CASSSGLAETQYF. The CDR3 DNA is TGTGCCAGCAGCTCGGGACTAGCGGAGACCCAGTACTTC.

This clonotype appeared a few times. The chain is built from TRBV11-2 and TRBJ2-1, with 12 bases matching TRBD2. The CDR3 is 18 residues long. The V gene's germline CDR1 is SGHAT and CDR2 FQNNGV. The V segment lost 1 base and the J segment 1 base; nucleotides outside the gene matches: 5. CDR3: CASSLVLAGGGSYNEQFF. The CDR3, as DNA: TGTGCCAGCAGCTTAGTACTAGCGGGAGGAGGGTCCTACAATGAGCAGTTCTTC.

This clonotype was observed many times. The V and J genes are TRBV28 and TRBJ2-7, with D tentatively TRBD1 (5 bases). Germline V CDR1 and CDR2: MDHEN, SYDVKM. V was clipped by 1 base and J by 2 bases, with 6 bases between them. The CDR3 covers 13 residues. The CDR3 region has the DNA TGTGCCAGCAGTTTATCCAGGGCCTACGAGCAGTACTTC. It translates to CASSLSRAYEQYF.

The table lists this clonotype with a few counts. The CDR3 spells CSARSLTYEQYF. The CDR3 DNA reads as TGCAGTGCTAGGTCTTTAACCTACGAGCAGTACTTC. This sequence joins TRBV20-1 and TRBJ2-7; D call uncertain. The germline V gene has CDR1 DFQATT and CDR2 SNEGSKA (reference sequence). This CDR3 is built from 12 residues. V lost 3 bases and J lost 2, with 8 bases in between.

J is TRBJ2-1 and V is TRBV3-1; 9 bases match TRBD2. Germline V gene data show CDR1 as LGHDT and CDR2 as YNNKEL (reference sequence). This CDR3 region has 16 residues. V lost 5 bases to trimming and J lost 9 bases; unmatched junction nucleotides: 14. Written as DNA, the CDR3 is TGTGCCAGCAGCTCGACTAGCGGAAATTTCCGTGGTGAGCAGTTCTTC. This codes for CASSSTSGNFRGEQFF.

This clonotype showed up just a few times. The V gene is TRBV11-1, the J gene TRBJ2-1; 7 bases are a match to TRBD2. The trim removed 1 base at V and 4 bases at J, leaving 7 bases unmatched. The CDR3 consists of 16 residues. Germline CDR1 and CDR2: SGHAT and FQDESV (reference sequence). The CDR3, as DNA: TGTGCCAGCAGCTTAGTGGTGGCTAGCGGTTACAATGAGCAGTTCTTC. Encoded protein: CASSLVVASGYNEQFF.

This clonotype showed up just a few times. The gene calls are TRBV7-2 and TRBJ2-3; D might be TRBD2 (6 bases). The CDR3 loop spans 13 amino acids. The germline V gene encodes CDR1 SGHTA and CDR2 FQGNSA. V lost 5 bases and J lost 6, with 12 bases in between. The CDR3 DNA follows: TGTGCCAGCAGCCGGGGAGGAGGGGATACGCAGTATTTT. Translation gives CASSRGGGDTQYF.

J is TRBJ2-2 and V is TRBV30; D is unclear. The ends were cut back, 1 base at V and 2 bases at J, with 8 bases in the middle. CDR3 size: 14 residues. In germline, CDR1 is GTSNPN, CDR2 SVGIG (reference sequence). In nucleotides, the CDR3 is TGTGCCTGGAGTGGGTTCAGAAACACCGGGGAGCTGTTTTTT. This codes for CAWSGFRNTGELFF.

This clonotype was detected many times. V usage is TRBV7-2 and J usage is TRBJ1-2; D is unresolved. The CDR3 runs 14 residues. Trimming pared 0 bases from V and 4 bases from J, leaving 9 bases between. Germline CDR1 and CDR2: SGHTA and FQGNSA. CDR3: CASSLAEAIYGYTF. The DNA for the CDR3 is TGTGCCAGCAGCTTAGCGGAAGCTATCTATGGCTACACCTTC. The entire variable domain, with the rest obtained from reference TRBV7-2 and TRBJ1-2, is as follows: GAGVSQSPSNKVTEKGKDVELRCDPISGHTALYWYRQSLGQGLEFLIYFQGNSAPDKSGLPSDRFSAERTGGSVSTLTIQRTQQEDSAVYLCASSLAEAIYGYTFGSGTRLTVV.

The V gene is TRBV24-1, the J gene TRBJ2-2, with TRBD1 identical over 9 bases. Germline CDR1 is KGHDR and CDR2 is SFDVKD. Losses at the gene ends were 5 bases for V and 4 bases for J; bases not matched to a gene: 4. CDR3 length equals 15 residues. DNA for the CDR3: TGTGCCACCAGTGGGGGGACAGGGCCCACCGGGGAGCTGTTTTTT. Translation gives CATSGGTGPTGELFF.

The chain carries TRBV7-3 and TRBJ2-1; 13 bases agree with TRBD2. The V segment lost 1 base and the J segment 7 bases; nucleotides outside the gene matches: 1. CDR1 and CDR2 (germline): SGHTA, FQGTGA. This CDR3 spans 15 amino acids. The CDR3 DNA reads TGTGCCAGCAGCTTAATGGGACTAGCGGGGAATGAGCAGTTCTTC. Translation gives CASSLMGLAGNEQFF.

There are a few counts of this clonotype. This chain links TRBV20-1 with TRBJ2-3, with D tentatively TRBD1 or TRBD2 (5 bases each). The CDR3 is 11 residues long. Trimming removed 6 bases from V and 4 bases from J, with 8 bases in between. CDR1 is DFQATT and CDR2 is SNEGSKA in the germline V gene (reference sequence). The CDR3 sequence is CSAGDADTQYF. CDR3 bases: TGCAGTGCGGGGGATGCAGATACGCAGTATTTT.

The sample holds many counts of this clonotype. The gene calls are TRBV12-3 or TRBV12-4 and TRBJ1-1; 9 bases map to TRBD1. V was pared by 6 bases and J by 4 bases, with 6 bases of the junction left unmatched. The length of the CDR3 is 14 residues. DNA for the CDR3: TGTGCCAGCAGCCCTCGGGACAGGGTCACTGAAGCTTTCTTT. Its protein product is CASSPRDRVTEAFF.

CDR3 sequence reads: CASKEQGNTGELFF. DNA of the CDR3: TGTGCCAGCAAAGAACAGGGGAACACCGGGGAGCTGTTTTTT. This sequence joins TRBV2 and TRBJ2-2, with D possibly being TRBD1 (6 bases). Per germline, CDR1 SNHLY and CDR2 FYNNEI. This CDR3 has 14 residues. V gave up 7 bases and J gave up 1 base, with 10 bases separating them.

This clonotype was recorded at least ten times. The chain is built from TRBV5-1 and TRBJ1-1; 11 bases agree with TRBD1. V shed 4 bases and J 5 bases; nucleotides not matched to a gene: 7. Germline CDR1 is SGHRS and CDR2 is YFSETQ. The CDR3 is 15 amino acids. CDR3 loop: CASSPGTGGRTEAFF. The DNA for the CDR3 is TGCGCCAGCAGCCCGGGGACAGGGGGACGGACTGAAGCTTTCTTT.

This clonotype was found once. A much more abundant neighbour one base away suggests this may be a read error. The genes are TRBV10-3 and TRBJ1-3, with unresolved D. V gave up 2 bases and J gave up 0 bases, with 8 bases separating them. Germline V CDR1 and CDR2: ENHRY, SYGVKD. This CDR3 spans 15 amino acids. CDR3 region: CAISEAPGSGNTIYF. CDR3 DNA: TGTGCCATCAGTGAGGCGCCAGGCTCTGGAAACACCATATATTTT.

The CDR3, as DNA: TGTGCCATCAGTGATGGAGGAATTGGCTCCTACGAGCAGTACTTC. Translating it yields CAISDGGIGSYEQYF. The V call is TRBV10-3, the J call TRBJ2-7; a possible D gene is TRBD2 (5 bases). V was cut by 3 bases and J by 0 bases, with 12 bases left in between. There are 15 residues in the CDR3. The V gene's germline CDR1 is ENHRY and CDR2 SYGVKD.

The chain joins TRBV7-9 to TRBJ2-1; D perhaps matches TRBD1 (6 bases). Trimming cost V 7 bases and J 3 bases, with 19 bases left between them. Germline CDR1 and CDR2: SEHNR and FQNEAQ (reference sequence). The CDR3 spans 16 residues. CDR3 sequence reads: CASTLSRQGHYNEQFF. DNA for the CDR3: TGTGCCAGCACCCTCAGTCGTCAGGGACACTACAATGAGCAGTTCTTC.

The V gene is TRBV29-1, the J gene TRBJ1-1; D remains ambiguous. This CDR3 has 13 amino acids. The germline gives CDR1 SQVTM, CDR2 ANQGSEA. The ends were cut back, 2 bases at V and 8 bases at J, with 15 bases in the middle. The CDR3 DNA reads TGCAGCGTTGAAAGGCCGCCGGACCGAGAAGCTTTCTTT. Its translation: CSVERPPDREAFF.

The V gene is TRBV29-1, the J gene TRBJ2-2, with D unresolved. Trimming took off 4 bases at V and 2 bases at J, with 8 bases between the two ends. CDR1 and CDR2 from the germline V gene are SQVTM and ANQGSEA. The CDR3 is made up of 13 amino acids. The CDR3 DNA reads TGCAGCGTTGGTAACGGTAACACCGGGGAGCTGTTTTTT. This gives the protein CSVGNGNTGELFF.

The chain carries TRBV12-3 or TRBV12-4 and TRBJ1-4; 12 positions agree with TRBD1. There are 17 residues in the CDR3. V lost 5 bases, J lost 7 bases, and 11 bases stayed unmatched. CDR3 amino acids: CASSGDRGHWGGEKLFF. The CDR3 coding sequence is TGTGCCAGCAGTGGGGACAGGGGGCACTGGGGAGGTGAAAAACTGTTTTTT.

This clonotype was observed a few times. This sequence joins TRBV18 and TRBJ2-7; D not certain. The CDR3 has 10 amino acids. Germline V gene lookup returns CDR1 KGHSH and CDR2 LQKENI. Trimming pared 11 bases from V and 3 bases from J, leaving 8 bases between. The CDR3 nucleotides are TGTGCCCTTAGCAGCTACGAGCAGTACTTC. Protein sequence: CALSSYEQYF.

This clonotype was counted only a few times. The chain links TRBV20-1 to TRBJ2-3; TRBD2 matches at 10 bases. The ends lost 3 bases at V and 5 bases at J; junction bases unmatched: 14. The CDR3 has 17 amino acids. Germline V gene lookup returns CDR1 DFQATT and CDR2 SNEGSKA (reference sequence). The CDR3 DNA follows: TGCAGTGCTAGGGGGTCGGGACTAGCGAGCCATGTAGATACGCAGTATTTT. Translated, it gives CSARGSGLASHVDTQYF.

This clonotype showed up many times. The chain uses TRBV7-2 and TRBJ1-1; TRBD1 agrees at 7 bases. The junction had 6 bases not matched to a gene; V was cut back by 8 bases and J by 0 bases. CDR3 length: 14 residues. Germline assignment: CDR1 SGHTA and CDR2 FQGNSA. The CDR3 sequence is CASGKGAMNTEAFF. CDR3 bases: TGTGCCAGCGGAAAGGGGGCGATGAACACTGAAGCTTTCTTT. Complete variable domain (other parts from reference TRBV7-2 and TRBJ1-1): GAGVSQSPSNKVTEKGKDVELRCDPISGHTALYWYRQSLGQGLEFLIYFQGNSAPDKSGLPSDRFSAERTGGSVSTLTIQRTQQEDSAVYLCASGKGAMNTEAFFGQGTRLTVV.